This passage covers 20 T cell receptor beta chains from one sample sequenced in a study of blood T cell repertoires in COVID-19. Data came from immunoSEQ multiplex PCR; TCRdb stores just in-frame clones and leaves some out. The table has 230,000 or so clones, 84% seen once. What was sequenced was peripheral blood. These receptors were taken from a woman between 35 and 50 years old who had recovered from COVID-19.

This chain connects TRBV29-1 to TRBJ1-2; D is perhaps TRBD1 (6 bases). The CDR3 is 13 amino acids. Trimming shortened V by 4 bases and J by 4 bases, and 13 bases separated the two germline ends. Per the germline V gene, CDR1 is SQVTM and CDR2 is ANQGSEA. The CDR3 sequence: CSVASGESYGYTF. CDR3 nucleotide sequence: TGCAGCGTTGCGTCAGGGGAGAGCTATGGCTACACCTTC.

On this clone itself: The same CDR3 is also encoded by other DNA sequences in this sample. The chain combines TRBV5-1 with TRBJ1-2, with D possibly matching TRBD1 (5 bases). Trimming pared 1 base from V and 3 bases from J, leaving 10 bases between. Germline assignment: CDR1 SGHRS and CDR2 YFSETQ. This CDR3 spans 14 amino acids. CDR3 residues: CASSLSSGDYGYTF. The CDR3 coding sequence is TGCGCCAGCAGCTTGAGTTCGGGGGACTATGGCTACACCTTC.

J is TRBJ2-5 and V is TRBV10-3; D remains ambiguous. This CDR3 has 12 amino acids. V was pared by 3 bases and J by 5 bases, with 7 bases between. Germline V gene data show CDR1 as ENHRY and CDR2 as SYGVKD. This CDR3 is CAISDRSETQYF. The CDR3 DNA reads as TGTGCCATCAGTGACAGGTCGGAGACCCAGTACTTC.

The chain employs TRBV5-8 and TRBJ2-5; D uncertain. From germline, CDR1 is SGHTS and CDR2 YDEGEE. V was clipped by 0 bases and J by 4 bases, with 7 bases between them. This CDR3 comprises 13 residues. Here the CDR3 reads CASSLVGSETQYF. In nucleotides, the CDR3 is TGTGCCAGCAGCTTGGTCGGTTCAGAGACCCAGTACTTC.

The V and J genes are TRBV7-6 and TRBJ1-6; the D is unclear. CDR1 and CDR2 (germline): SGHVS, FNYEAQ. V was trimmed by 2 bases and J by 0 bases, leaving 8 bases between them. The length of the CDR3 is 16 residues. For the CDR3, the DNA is TGTGCCAGCAGCTTAACCACGGGCTCCTATAATTCACCCCTCCACTTT. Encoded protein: CASSLTTGSYNSPLHF.

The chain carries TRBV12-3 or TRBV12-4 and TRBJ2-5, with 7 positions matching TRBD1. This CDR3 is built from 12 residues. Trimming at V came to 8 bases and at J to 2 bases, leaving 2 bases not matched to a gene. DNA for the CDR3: TGTGCCAGCGGGGACAGTCAAGAGACCCAGTACTTC. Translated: CASGDSQETQYF.

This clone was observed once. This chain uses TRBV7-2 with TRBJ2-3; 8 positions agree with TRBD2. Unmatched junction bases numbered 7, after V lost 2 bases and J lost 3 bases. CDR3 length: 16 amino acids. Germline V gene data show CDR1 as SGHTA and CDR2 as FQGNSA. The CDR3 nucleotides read TGTGCCAGCAGCTTAATGAGCGGGGGAACAACAGATACGCAGTATTTT. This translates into CASSLMSGGTTDTQYF.

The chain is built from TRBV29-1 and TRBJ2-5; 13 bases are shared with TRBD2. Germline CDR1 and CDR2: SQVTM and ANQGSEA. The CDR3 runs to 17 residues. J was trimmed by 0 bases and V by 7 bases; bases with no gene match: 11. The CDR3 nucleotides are TGCAGCGCGCCGTCCGGGACTAGCGGGACCAACCAAGAGACCCAGTACTTC. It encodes CSAPSGTSGTNQETQYF.

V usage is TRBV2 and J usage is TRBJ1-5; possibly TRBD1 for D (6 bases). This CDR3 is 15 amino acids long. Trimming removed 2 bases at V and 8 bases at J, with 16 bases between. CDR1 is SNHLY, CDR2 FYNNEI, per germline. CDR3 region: CASSEKGQGQEPQHF. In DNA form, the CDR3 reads TGTGCCAGCAGTGAAAAGGGGCAGGGGCAGGAGCCCCAGCATTTT.

CDR3 in DNA: TGTGCCAGCAGTGAAGACGGGAATTCACCCCTCCACTTT. Translated: CASSEDGNSPLHF. V usage is TRBV25-1 and J usage is TRBJ1-6, with D uncertain. From germline, CDR1 is MGHDK and CDR2 SYGVNS. This CDR3 contains 13 residues. The ends were cut back, 2 bases at V and 7 bases at J, with 6 bases in the middle.

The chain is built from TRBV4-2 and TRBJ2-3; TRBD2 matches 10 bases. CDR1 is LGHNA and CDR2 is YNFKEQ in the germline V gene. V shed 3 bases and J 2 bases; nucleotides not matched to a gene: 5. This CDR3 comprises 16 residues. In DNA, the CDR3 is TGTGCCAGCAGCCAGAGGACTAGCGGATACACAGATACGCAGTATTTT. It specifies CASSQRTSGYTDTQYF.

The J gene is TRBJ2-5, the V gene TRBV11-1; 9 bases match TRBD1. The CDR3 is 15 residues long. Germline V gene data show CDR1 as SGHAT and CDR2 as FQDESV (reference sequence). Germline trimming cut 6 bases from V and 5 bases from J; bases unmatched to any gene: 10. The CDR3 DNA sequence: TGTGCCAGCAGTCCGATCGGGACAGGGTGGGAGACCCAGTACTTC. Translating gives CASSPIGTGWETQYF.

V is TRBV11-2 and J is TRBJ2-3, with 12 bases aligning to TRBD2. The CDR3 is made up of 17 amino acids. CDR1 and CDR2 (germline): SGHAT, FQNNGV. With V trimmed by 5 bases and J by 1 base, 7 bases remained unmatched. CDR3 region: CASSLRLAGAGTDTQYF. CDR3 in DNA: TGTGCCAGCAGCCTGCGACTAGCGGGGGCCGGCACAGATACGCAGTATTTT.

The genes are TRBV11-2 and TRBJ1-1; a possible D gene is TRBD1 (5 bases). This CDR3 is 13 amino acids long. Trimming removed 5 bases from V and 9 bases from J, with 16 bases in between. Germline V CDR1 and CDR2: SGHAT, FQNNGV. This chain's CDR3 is CASSPQGGWKAFF. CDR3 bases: TGTGCCAGCAGCCCCCAGGGAGGGTGGAAAGCTTTCTTT.

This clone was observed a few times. CDR3 DNA sequence: TGCGCCAGCAGCCTGGGGACATCGAACACTGAAGCTTTCTTT. Protein sequence: CASSLGTSNTEAFF. The chain is built from TRBV5-1 and TRBJ1-1; possible D gene TRBD1, 6 bases. Germline V CDR1 and CDR2: SGHRS, YFSETQ. This CDR3 has 14 residues. The V end was cut by 4 bases, the J end by 1 base, with 11 bases between.

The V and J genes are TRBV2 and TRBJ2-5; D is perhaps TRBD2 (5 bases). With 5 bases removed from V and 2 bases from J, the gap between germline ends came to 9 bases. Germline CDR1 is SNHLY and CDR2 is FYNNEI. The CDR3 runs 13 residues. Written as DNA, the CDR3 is TGTGCCAGCAGTTATAGCGAACAAGAGACCCAGTACTTC. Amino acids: CASSYSEQETQYF.

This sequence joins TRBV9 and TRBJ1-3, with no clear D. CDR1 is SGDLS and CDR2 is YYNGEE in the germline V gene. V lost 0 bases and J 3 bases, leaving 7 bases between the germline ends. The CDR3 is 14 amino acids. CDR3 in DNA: TGTGCCAGCAGCGTAGAATCAGGTGGAAACACCATATATTTT. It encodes CASSVESGGNTIYF.

The CDR3 spells CSVEDGEGRFTAGDTEAFF. Here the CDR3 DNA reads TGCAGCGTTGAAGATGGGGAAGGGCGTTTTACTGCGGGGGACACTGAAGCTTTCTTT. V gene TRBV29-1 combines with J gene TRBJ1-1; weak D call: TRBD1 (5 bases). Germline values: CDR1 SQVTM, CDR2 ANQGSEA. Trimming pared 0 bases from V and 3 bases from J, leaving 26 bases between. The CDR3 totals 19 residues.

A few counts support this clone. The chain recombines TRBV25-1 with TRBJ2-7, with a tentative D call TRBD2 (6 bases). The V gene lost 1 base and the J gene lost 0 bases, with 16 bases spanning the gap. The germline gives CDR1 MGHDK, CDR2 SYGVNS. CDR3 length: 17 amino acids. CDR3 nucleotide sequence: TGTGCCAGCAGTGAATCGGGTTCGGGACTGGGCTCCTACGAGCAGTACTTC. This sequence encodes CASSESGSGLGSYEQYF.

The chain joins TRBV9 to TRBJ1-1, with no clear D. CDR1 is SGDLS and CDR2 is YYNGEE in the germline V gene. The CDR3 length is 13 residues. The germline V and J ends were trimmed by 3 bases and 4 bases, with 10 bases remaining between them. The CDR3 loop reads CASSAAWATEAFF. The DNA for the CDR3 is TGTGCCAGCAGCGCGGCTTGGGCCACTGAAGCTTTCTTT.